These 22 T cell receptor beta chains share one sample of origin, sequenced in a study of blood T cell repertoires in COVID-19. Sequencing was performed with immunoSEQ multiplex PCR; in TCRdb, only in-frame clones are kept and a portion is missing. The profile shows roughly 240,000 clones, roughly 89% of them singletons. The source material was PBMCs or T cells enriched from blood (not recorded which). The receptor source for this set is a woman between 25 and 40 years old with acute COVID-19.

This chain connects TRBV5-1 to TRBJ1-1, with D possibly being TRBD1 (6 bases). The CDR3 totals 19 residues. Trimming pared 0 bases from V and 3 bases from J, leaving 24 bases between. CDR1 and CDR2 from the germline V gene are SGHRS and YFSETQ. The CDR3 loop is CASSLGYVYPGGIDTEAFF. In DNA form, the CDR3 reads TGCGCCAGCAGCTTGGGTTATGTCTATCCGGGGGGCATCGACACTGAAGCTTTCTTT.

V usage is TRBV9 and J usage is TRBJ2-5, with D perhaps matching TRBD2 (6 bases). CDR1 and CDR2 from the germline V gene are SGDLS and YYNGEE. Trimming pared 0 bases from V and 5 bases from J, leaving 11 bases between. CDR3 size: 14 residues. The CDR3 nucleotides are TGTGCCAGCAGCGTAGGGAGGGCAGGGGAGACCCAGTACTTC. Encoded protein: CASSVGRAGETQYF.

The rearrangement links TRBV18 to TRBJ1-6; no reliable D call. This CDR3 is built from 14 residues. Trimming stripped 4 bases from V and 0 bases from J, with 4 bases between. CDR1 and CDR2 from the germline V gene are KGHSH and LQKENI. CDR3 residues: CASSRSSYNSPLHF. The CDR3 DNA is TGTGCCAGCTCACGCAGCTCCTATAATTCACCCCTCCACTTT.

This chain connects TRBV18 to TRBJ2-7; possible D gene TRBD1, 5 bases. The V gene's germline CDR1 is KGHSH and CDR2 LQKENI. Trimming cost V 2 bases and J 3 bases, with 11 bases left between them. The CDR3 runs 14 residues. Written as DNA, the CDR3 is TGTGCCAGCTCACCAGCAGGGATCTTCTACGAGCAGTACTTC. It translates to CASSPAGIFYEQYF.

In this sample, this clone turned up a few times. The chain carries TRBV5-1 and TRBJ2-1; a weak D match, TRBD1 (6 bases). V lost 4 bases and J 2 bases, leaving 13 bases between the germline ends. The CDR3 runs 15 residues. Germline CDR1 SGHRS, CDR2 YFSETQ. CDR3 region: CASSRTGQPYNEQFF. In nucleotides, the CDR3 is TGCGCCAGCAGCCGTACTGGACAGCCCTACAATGAGCAGTTCTTC.

CDR3 bases: TGTGCCAGCAGCCCTGATCTCTATAACACTGAAGCTTTCTTT. Encoded protein: CASSPDLYNTEAFF. The V gene is TRBV5-4, the J gene TRBJ1-1; D is uncertain. This CDR3 comprises 14 residues. V was shortened by 4 bases and J by 2 bases, with 12 bases between the two germline ends. CDR1 is SGHNT, CDR2 YYREEE, per germline (reference sequence).

The count of this clone is one. V and J are TRBV19 and TRBJ1-5; possible D gene TRBD1, 6 bases. The CDR3 sequence is 19 residues long. Per the germline V gene, CDR1 is LNHDA and CDR2 is SQIVND (reference sequence). V lost 5 bases to trimming and J lost 2 bases, with 25 bases between them. The CDR3 spells CASSFLGGQRPRGNQPQHF. CDR3 nucleotide sequence: TGTGCCAGTAGTTTTTTAGGGGGACAAAGACCGAGAGGCAATCAGCCCCAGCATTTT.

This chain uses TRBV7-6 with TRBJ2-2; no firm D call. Looked up from germline, CDR1 is SGHVS and CDR2 is FNYEAQ. Trimming took off 5 bases at V and 1 base at J, with 5 bases between the two ends. The CDR3 is made up of 13 amino acids. The CDR3 here is CASSPGNTGELFF. The CDR3 DNA reads TGTGCCAGCAGCCCGGGGAACACCGGGGAGCTGTTTTTT.

The rearrangement uses TRBV25-1 and TRBJ1-2; 8 bases fit TRBD1. This CDR3 contains 13 residues. V lost 4 bases, J lost 7 bases, and 5 bases stayed unmatched. CDR1 and CDR2 (germline): MGHDK, SYGVNS. The CDR3 region has the DNA TGTGCCAGCAGTGTAGCAGGGGGCCTTGGCTACACCTTC. It yields the protein CASSVAGGLGYTF.

The rearrangement joins TRBV27 to TRBJ1-1; tentatively, D is TRBD1 (6 bases). Germline CDR1 is MNHEY and CDR2 is SMNVEV (reference sequence). The CDR3 is 14 amino acids. Trimming pared 5 bases from V and 8 bases from J, leaving 18 bases between. CDR3 residues: CASSPKGGAREAFF. The CDR3 DNA reads TGTGCCAGCAGTCCCAAGGGGGGGGCTCGGGAAGCTTTCTTT.

The chain uses TRBV27 and TRBJ1-6, with 8 bases lining up with TRBD1. CDR3 length: 14 residues. Germline V gene sequence: CDR1 MNHEY, CDR2 SMNVEV (reference sequence). J gave up 10 bases and V 7 bases, and 9 bases lay outside the gene matches. DNA for the CDR3: TGTGCCAGCACCGGACAGGGAGGAGGGTCACCCCTCCACTTT. Protein product: CASTGQGGGSPLHF.

This clone was counted once. This chain joins TRBV6-1 and TRBJ1-1, with 8 bases identical to TRBD1. Germline V lookup: CDR1 MNHNS, CDR2 SASEGT. There are 13 residues in the CDR3. After removal of 2 bases from V and 8 bases from J, the junction contained 4 bases not matched to a gene. The CDR3 sequence: CASSENWDREAFF. CDR3 nucleotide sequence: TGTGCCAGCAGTGAAAATTGGGACAGGGAAGCTTTCTTT.

This chain joins TRBV27 and TRBJ1-1; no definite D call. This CDR3 is built from 13 residues. The V gene lost 5 bases and the J gene lost 3 bases, with 10 bases spanning the gap. Germline-derived CDR1 and CDR2 are MNHEY and SMNVEV (reference sequence). CDR3 coding DNA: TGTGCCAGCAGTGGATACAGATACACTGAAGCTTTCTTT. It specifies CASSGYRYTEAFF.

The chain links TRBV5-8 to TRBJ1-2; D remains ambiguous. CDR3 length: 14 amino acids. The germline V and J ends were trimmed by 4 bases and 4 bases, with 14 bases remaining between them. Germline assignment: CDR1 SGHTS and CDR2 YDEGEE. In DNA form, the CDR3 reads TGTGCCAGCAGCGCGGGCCAGTTCCGCTATGGCTACACCTTC. This encodes CASSAGQFRYGYTF.

The chain has TRBV2 and TRBJ1-4; D not resolved. V lost 7 bases, J lost 0 bases, and 9 bases lay in between. The CDR3 is made up of 14 amino acids. The germline V gene encodes CDR1 SNHLY and CDR2 FYNNEI. The CDR3: CASNGQTTNEKLFF. In nucleotides, the CDR3 is TGTGCCAGCAATGGGCAGACAACTAATGAAAAACTGTTTTTT.

In this sample, this clone turned up once. The chain combines TRBV27 with TRBJ2-2; D is unresolved. This CDR3 region has 12 residues. Deletions cut 5 bases from V and 7 bases from J, with 8 bases between. Germline CDR1 and CDR2: MNHEY and SMNVEV (reference sequence). The CDR3: CASSHYSGELFF. CDR3 bases: TGTGCCAGCAGTCATTACAGCGGGGAGCTGTTTTTT.

The rearrangement uses TRBV5-1 and TRBJ2-7; D is unclear. From germline, CDR1 is SGHRS and CDR2 YFSETQ. V lost 1 base and J 1 base, leaving 3 bases between the germline ends. This CDR3 is built from 12 residues. DNA of the CDR3: TGCGCCAGCAGCTTGTCGTCCTACGAGCAGTACTTC. This encodes CASSLSSYEQYF.

In nucleotides, the CDR3 is TGCGCCAGCAGCCCTGACAGGGGGCAAGGAGAGACCCAGTACTTC. Amino acid sequence: CASSPDRGQGETQYF. The chain has TRBV5-1 and TRBJ2-5, with 10 bases that match TRBD1. Germline lookup yields CDR1 SGHRS and CDR2 YFSETQ. CDR3 length: 15 residues. With V trimmed by 4 bases and J by 4 bases, 7 bases remained unmatched. Full variable domain (rest looked up from reference TRBV5-1 and TRBJ2-5): KAGVTQTPRYLIKTRGQQVTLSCSPISGHRSVSWYQQTPGQGLQFLFEYFSETQRNKGNFPGRFSGRQFSNSRSEMNVSTLELGDSALYLCASSPDRGQGETQYFGPGTRLLVL.

The chain carries TRBV4-1 and TRBJ1-6; 10 nucleotides agree with TRBD1. The CDR3 contains 20 residues. With V trimmed by 4 bases and J by 7 bases, 19 bases remained unmatched. The V gene's germline CDR1 is MGHRA and CDR2 YSYEKL. CDR3 loop: CASSRYAGQGISYSNSPLHF. CDR3 nucleotide sequence: TGCGCCAGCAGCCGATATGCGGGACAGGGGATTTCGTATTCGAATTCACCCCTCCACTTT.

The CDR3, as DNA: TGTGCCATCAGTGAGTCAGGGGGACAGGGGGGCAACAATGAGCAGTTCTTC. It codes for CAISESGGQGGNNEQFF. The chain joins TRBV10-3 to TRBJ2-1; 11 bases agree with TRBD1. This CDR3 has 17 residues. V gave up 0 bases and J gave up 5 bases; unmatched junction bases: 6. CDR1 and CDR2 from the germline V gene are ENHRY and SYGVKD.

There are a few counts of this clone. The rearrangement links TRBV4-2 to TRBJ1-2; D possibly corresponds to TRBD1 (6 bases). This CDR3 comprises 16 residues. The V end was cut by 0 bases, the J end by 4 bases, with 15 bases between. Germline values: CDR1 LGHNA, CDR2 YNFKEQ. The CDR3 DNA sequence: TGTGCCAGCAGCCAAGACCACGGGACATCGGCCTATGGCTACACCTTC. This sequence encodes CASSQDHGTSAYGYTF.

This clone showed up just once. V usage is TRBV4-1 and J usage is TRBJ1-6; D call uncertain. V lost 2 bases and J 0 bases, leaving 14 bases between the germline ends. This CDR3 comprises 18 residues. The germline gives CDR1 MGHRA, CDR2 YSYEKL. CDR3 protein: CASSQKDGRVSYNSPLHF. The CDR3 DNA reads as TGCGCCAGCAGCCAAAAGGACGGGAGGGTCTCCTATAATTCACCCCTCCACTTT.